This T cell receptor beta chain was found in a study of T-cell memory formation after mild COVID-19. General study findings and limits: Shrinking CD4+ clones resided mostly in CM and EM, and CD8+ ones in EMRA.

There are 15 residues in the CDR3. Germline CDR1 SGDLS, CDR2 YYNGEE. V lost 3 bases and J lost 4, with 14 bases in between. 5'RACE primed from the constant segment yielded TCR alpha and TCR beta cDNA libraries bearing sample barcodes and UMIs. TCRdb itself ran the 5' RACE reads through MiXCR, one entry per CDR3 protein. The data contain 360,000 or so distinct CDR3 sequences, around 30% of them singletons. To note about this clonotype: The antigen remains unidentified.

The chain carries TRBV9 and TRBJ1-5, with D perhaps matching TRBD1 (6 bases). This receptor was taken from an adult woman who had mild COVID-19 (a few samples of this study predate the infection). Cell type and time point are not known. Sequences were obtained from PBMCs or a T cell subset sorted from them (not recorded which). This CDR3 is CASSEGQARNQPQHF. The DNA for the CDR3 is TGTGCCAGCAGCGAGGGACAAGCCCGTAATCAGCCCCAGCATTTT.